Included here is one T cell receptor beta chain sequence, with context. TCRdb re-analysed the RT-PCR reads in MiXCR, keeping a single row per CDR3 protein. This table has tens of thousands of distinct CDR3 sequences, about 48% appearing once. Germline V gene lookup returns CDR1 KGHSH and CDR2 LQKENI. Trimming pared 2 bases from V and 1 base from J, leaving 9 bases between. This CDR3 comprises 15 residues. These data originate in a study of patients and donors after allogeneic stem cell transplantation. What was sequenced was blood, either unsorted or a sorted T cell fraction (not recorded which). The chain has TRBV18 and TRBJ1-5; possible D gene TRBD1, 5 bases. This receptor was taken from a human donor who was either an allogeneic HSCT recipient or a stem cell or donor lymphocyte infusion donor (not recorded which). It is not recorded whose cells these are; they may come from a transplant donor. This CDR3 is CASSPRGGSNQPQHF. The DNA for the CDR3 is TGTGCCAGCTCACCAAGGGGAGGGAGCAATCAGCCCCAGCATTTT. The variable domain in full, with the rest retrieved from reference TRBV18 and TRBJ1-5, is NAGVMQNPRHLVRRRGQEARLRCSPMKGHSHVYWYRQLPEEGLKFMVYLQKENIIDESGMPKERFSAEFPKEGPSILRIQQVVRGDSAAYFCASSPRGGSNQPQHFGDGTRLSIL.